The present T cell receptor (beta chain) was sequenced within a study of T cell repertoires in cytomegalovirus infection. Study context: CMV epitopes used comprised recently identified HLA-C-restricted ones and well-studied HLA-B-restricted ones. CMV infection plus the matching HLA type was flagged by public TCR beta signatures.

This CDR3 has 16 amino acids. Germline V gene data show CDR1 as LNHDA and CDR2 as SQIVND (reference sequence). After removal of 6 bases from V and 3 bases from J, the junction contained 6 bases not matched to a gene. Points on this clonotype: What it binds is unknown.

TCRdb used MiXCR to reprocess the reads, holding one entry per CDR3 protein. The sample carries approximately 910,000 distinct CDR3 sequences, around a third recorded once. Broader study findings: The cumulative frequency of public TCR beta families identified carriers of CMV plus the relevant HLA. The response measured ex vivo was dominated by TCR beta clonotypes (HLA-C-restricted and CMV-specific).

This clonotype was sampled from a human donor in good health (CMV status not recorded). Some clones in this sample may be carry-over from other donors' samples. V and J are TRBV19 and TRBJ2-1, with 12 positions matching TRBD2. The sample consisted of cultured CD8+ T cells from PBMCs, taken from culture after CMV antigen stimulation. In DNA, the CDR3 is TGTGCCAGTAGCAGACTAGCGGGGGACCTCTACAATGAGCAGTTCTTC. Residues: CASSRLAGDLYNEQFF.